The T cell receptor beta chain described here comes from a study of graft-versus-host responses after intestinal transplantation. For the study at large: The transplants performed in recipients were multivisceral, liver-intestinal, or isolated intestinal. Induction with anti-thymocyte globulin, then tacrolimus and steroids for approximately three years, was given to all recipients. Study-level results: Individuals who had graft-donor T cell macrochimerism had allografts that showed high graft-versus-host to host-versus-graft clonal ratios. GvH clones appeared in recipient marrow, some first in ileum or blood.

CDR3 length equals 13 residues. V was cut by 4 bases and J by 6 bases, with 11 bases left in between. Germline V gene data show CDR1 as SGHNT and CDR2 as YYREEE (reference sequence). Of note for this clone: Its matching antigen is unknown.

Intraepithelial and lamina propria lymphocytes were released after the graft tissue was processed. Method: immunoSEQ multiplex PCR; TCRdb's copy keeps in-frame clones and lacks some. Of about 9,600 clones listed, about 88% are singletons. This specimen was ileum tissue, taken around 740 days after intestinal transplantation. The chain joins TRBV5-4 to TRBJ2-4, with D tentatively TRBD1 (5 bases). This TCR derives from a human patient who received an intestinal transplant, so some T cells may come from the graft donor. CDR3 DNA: TGTGCCAGCAGCCAGGGTCTGGGAAACATTCAGTACTTC. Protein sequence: CASSQGLGNIQYF.